The rows below give T cell receptor beta chains drawn from one sample of a study of T cell responses to AZD1222 COVID-19 vaccine. Sequencing was performed with immunoSEQ multiplex PCR; in TCRdb, only in-frame clones are kept and a portion is missing. The data contain about 180,000 clones, 85% to 90% of them singletons. Material: peripheral blood, obtained 28 days after the second AZD1222 dose. Receptor source: an adult who received the AZD1222 COVID-19 vaccine. Both conserved end residues are part of each CDR3. The D gene is left open where the match is weak. The listing skips clone size in some rows; elsewhere it reads once, few, many or a size class.

d_gene | j_gene | v_gene | abundance | CDR3aa | CDR3nt
TRBD2 | TRBJ2-5 | TRBV18 | once | CASSPQGLGPETQYF | TGTGCCAGCTCACCACAAGGACTAGGGCCAGAGACCCAGTACTTC
. | TRBJ1-6 | TRBV21-1 | . | CASSKAPGTGGGSYNSPLHF | TGTGCCAGCAGCAAAGCCCCCGGGACAGGGGGCGGTTCCTATAATTCACCCCTCCACTTT
. | TRBJ2-2 | TRBV21-1 | . | CASKKPDVRGDGELFF | TGTGCCAGCAAAAAACCTGACGTGAGGGGGGACGGGGAGCTGTTTTTT
. | TRBJ2-7 | TRBV3-1/TRBV3-2 | . | CASSQRMVFEQYF | TGTGCCAGCAGCCAGCGTATGGTGTTCGAGCAGTACTTC
. | TRBJ1-6 | TRBV19 | . | CASSIAGNNSPLHF | TGTGCCAGTAGTATTGCAGGGAATAATTCACCCCTCCACTTT
. | TRBJ2-5 | TRBV25-1 | . | CASSGGASETQYF | TGTGCCAGCAGTGGGGGGGCGAGTGAGACCCAGTACTTC
. | TRBJ1-1 | TRBV12-3/TRBV12-4 | . | CASSRTPRKAFF | TGTGCCAGCAGCCGAACCCCCCGAAAAGCTTTCTTT
. | TRBJ1-1 | TRBV9 | . | CASSGGGGLKTEAFF | TGTGCCAGCAGCGGAGGTGGGGGCCTGAAGACTGAAGCTTTCTTT
. | TRBJ1-3 | TRBV7-3 | . | CASSLDVRNTIYF | TGTGCCAGCAGCTTGGACGTTCGAAACACCATATATTTT
TRBD1 | TRBJ2-7 | TRBV29-1 | . | CSVRTTGDNGEQYF | TGCAGCGTCCGCACGACAGGGGACAACGGCGAGCAGTACTTC
. | TRBJ1-1 | TRBV27 | once | CASSISGADTEAFF | TGTGCCAGCAGTATATCAGGGGCGGACACTGAAGCTTTCTTT
TRBD1 | TRBJ2-1 | TRBV18 | . | CASSPPSGTGLDNEQFF | TGTGCCAGCTCACCACCCTCCGGGACAGGGCTAGACAATGAGCAGTTCTTC
TRBD2 | TRBJ2-3 | TRBV2 | few | CASSENLAGGTDTQYF | TGTGCCAGCAGTGAGAACCTAGCGGGGGGAACAGATACGCAGTATTTT
. | TRBJ2-1 | TRBV20-1 | . | CSASLLNNEQFF | TGCAGTGCTAGTCTGTTAAACAATGAGCAGTTCTTC
. | TRBJ1-2 | TRBV9 | once | CASSVSGLAANYGYTF | TGTGCCAGCAGCGTCTCCGGACTAGCGGCTAACTATGGCTACACCTTC
. | TRBJ2-3 | TRBV5-4 | . | CASSLAERVDTQYF | TGTGCCAGCAGCTTGGCTGAGAGGGTAGATACGCAGTATTTT
TRBD1 | TRBJ1-2 | TRBV2 | . | CASSEGQGYGYTF | TGTGCCAGCAGTGAAGGACAGGGCTATGGCTACACCTTC
. | TRBJ1-2 | TRBV7-2 | . | CASSLVQGVNGYTF | TGTGCCAGCAGCTTAGTACAGGGAGTAAACGGCTACACCTTC
. | TRBJ2-5 | TRBV5-4 | . | CASSSDRAGETQYF | TGTGCCAGCAGTTCCGACAGGGCGGGGGAGACCCAGTACTTC
. | TRBJ1-6 | TRBV30 | . | CAWSTSARGDSPLHF | TGTGCCTGGAGTACGTCGGCTCGCGGGGATTCACCCCTCCACTTT
. | TRBJ2-7 | TRBV4-3 | . | CASSQDPPGELYYEQYF | TGCGCCAGCAGCCAAGATCCCCCAGGGGAGCTATACTACGAGCAGTACTTC
. | TRBJ1-5 | TRBV5-8 | once | CASSSVAHQPQHF | TGTGCCAGCAGCTCCGTCGCACATCAGCCCCAGCATTTT
TRBD1 | TRBJ1-4 | TRBV24-1 | . | CATSDEQGAGLTTWEKLFF | TGTGCCACCAGTGATGAACAGGGGGCTGGATTGACGACGTGGGAAAAACTGTTTTTT
TRBD1 | TRBJ1-1 | TRBV9 | . | CASSVEGGPEAFF | TGTGCCAGCAGCGTAGAAGGGGGCCCTGAAGCTTTCTTT
TRBD2 | TRBJ2-5 | TRBV11-3 | . | CASSFSGGPERTQYF | TGTGCCAGCAGCTTTAGCGGGGGGCCGGAACGGACCCAGTACTTC
. | TRBJ1-2 | TRBV12-3/TRBV12-4 | . | CASGTDNNYGYTF | TGTGCCAGCGGAACAGATAATAACTATGGCTACACCTTC
. | TRBJ2-4 | TRBV7-9 | once | CASSLGIGANIQYF | TGTGCCAGCAGCTTAGGTATAGGGGCGAACATTCAGTACTTC
. | TRBJ1-2 | TRBV28 | . | CASSEETDYGYTF | TGTGCCAGCAGCGAAGAGACTGACTATGGCTACACCTTC
TRBD2 | TRBJ2-7 | TRBV28 | . | CASSPILAGGTEQYF | TGTGCCAGCAGTCCTATACTAGCGGGGGGGACCGAGCAGTACTTC
TRBD1 | TRBJ1-3 | TRBV14 | . | CASRPRGRGNTIYF | TGTGCCAGCAGGCCCAGGGGGCGAGGAAACACCATATATTTT
. | TRBJ1-6 | TRBV25-1 | few | CASMPLGGSPLHF | TGTGCCAGCATGCCTCTCGGGGGCTCACCCCTCCACTTT
. | TRBJ1-1 | TRBV12-5 | . | CASGLSGNTEAFF | TGTGCTAGTGGTTTGTCCGGGAACACTGAAGCTTTCTTT
. | TRBJ1-2 | TRBV2 | . | CASSADFNYGYTF | TGTGCCAGCAGTGCGGACTTTAACTATGGCTACACCTTC
TRBD1 | TRBJ1-1 | TRBV18 | . | CASSPINRGIDTEAFF | TGTGCCAGCTCACCTATCAACAGGGGTATTGACACTGAAGCTTTCTTT
TRBD2 | TRBJ2-2 | TRBV5-1 | . | CASSLGLAGGQDTGELFF | TGCGCCAGCAGCTTGGGGCTAGCGGGGGGCCAGGACACCGGGGAGCTGTTTTTT
. | TRBJ1-5 | TRBV12-3/TRBV12-4 | . | CASSFRGNQPQHF | TGTGCCAGCAGTTTTCGGGGGAATCAGCCCCAGCATTTT
TRBD1 | TRBJ1-5 | TRBV28 | . | CASSLSDRDYQPQHF | TGTGCCAGCAGTTTATCGGACAGGGATTATCAGCCCCAGCATTTT
TRBD2 | TRBJ2-1 | TRBV7-7 | . | CASSPIAGGTYNEQFF | TGTGCCAGCAGTCCAATAGCGGGGGGTACATACAATGAGCAGTTCTTC
. | TRBJ2-1 | TRBV6-6 | . | CASSYGTVDNEQFF | TGTGCCAGCAGTTATGGGACGGTAGACAATGAGCAGTTCTTC
. | TRBJ2-7 | TRBV6-2/TRBV6-3 | . | CASSYRLAVRYEQYF | TGTGCCAGCAGTTACCGGTTAGCGGTTAGGTACGAGCAGTACTTC
. | TRBJ1-2 | TRBV4-1 | . | CASSQASRESIYGYTF | TGCGCCAGCAGCCAAGCTTCCAGGGAAAGTATCTATGGCTACACCTTC
TRBD1 | TRBJ2-7 | TRBV5-1 | . | CASSLRDSLVYEQYF | TGCGCCAGCAGCCTCCGGGACAGTCTAGTTTACGAGCAGTACTTC
TRBD1 | TRBJ1-2 | TRBV28 | . | CASEDRVVGYTF | TGTGCCAGCGAGGACAGGGTGGTTGGCTACACCTTC
TRBD1 | TRBJ1-4 | TRBV6-1 | . | CASSGTGYEKLFF | TGTGCCAGCAGCGGGACAGGGTATGAAAAACTGTTTTTT
. | TRBJ1-1 | TRBV19 | . | CASSVGANTEAFF | TGTGCCAGTAGTGTAGGAGCGAACACTGAAGCTTTCTTT
. | TRBJ2-7 | TRBV6-5 | . | CASSSTGRNYEQYF | TGTGCCAGCTCGTCGACAGGGAGGAACTACGAGCAGTACTTC
. | TRBJ1-5 | TRBV24-1 | . | CATSDGGYSNQPQHF | TGTGCCACCAGTGATGGGGGGTATAGCAATCAGCCCCAGCATTTT